The 11 T cell receptor beta chains reported below all come from one sample, sequenced in a study of T cells in Graves' hyperthyroidism and ophthalmopathy. RNA transcripts were the template for amplifying TCR beta CDR3 regions. RT-PCR in the first round (using the HTBI primer set) targeted the TCR CDR3. A single record per CDR3 protein comes from TCRdb applying MiXCR to the multiplex PCR reads. The sample includes around 690,000 distinct CDR3 sequences, less than 25% of them seen just once. Sequenced material: blood. The source is a man aged 25 to 40 with Graves' ophthalmopathy.

This sequence joins TRBV28 and TRBJ2-5, with 7 bases aligning to TRBD2. The CDR3 contains 12 residues. Trimming cost V 2 bases and J 13 bases; bases outside gene matches: 7. Germline V gene sequence: CDR1 MDHEN, CDR2 SYDVKM. The CDR3 DNA reads TGTGCCAGCAGTTTAGGCGCGGGAGATAGGTACTTC. This translates into CASSLGAGDRYF.

CDR3 protein: CAIADSGNTIYF. CDR3 coding DNA: TGTGCCATCGCGGACTCTGGAAACACCATATATTTT. The V gene is TRBV6-1, the J gene TRBJ1-3; D is unclear. Germline CDR1 is MNHNS and CDR2 is SASEGT. The V end lost 10 bases, the J end lost 0 bases, and 7 bases lay between the germline ends. The CDR3 has 12 amino acids.

This sequence joins TRBV3-1 and TRBJ2-5; TRBD1 might be the D (6 bases). CDR1 and CDR2 (germline): LGHDT, YNNKEL (reference sequence). This CDR3 is 16 amino acids long. Trimming took off 3 bases at V and 2 bases at J, with 16 bases between the two ends. CDR3 residues: CASSHPTRQAQETQYF. The CDR3 DNA follows: TGTGCCAGCAGCCATCCCACCCGACAGGCTCAAGAGACCCAGTACTTC.

The CDR3 nucleotides are TGTGCCAGCAGCCTAGAAAAGGATCAGCCCCAGCATTTT. It is translated as CASSLEKDQPQHF. The V call is TRBV7-2, the J call TRBJ1-5, with D uncertain. The CDR3 runs 13 residues. Germline V gives CDR1 SGHTA, CDR2 FQGNSA. The V end was cut by 5 bases, the J end by 5 bases, with 10 bases between.

The V gene is TRBV11-2, the J gene TRBJ1-6; D is ambiguous. Trimming removed 5 bases at V and 7 bases at J, with 18 bases between. Germline values: CDR1 SGHAT, CDR2 FQNNGV. The CDR3 sequence is 16 residues long. The CDR3 bases are TGTGCCAGCAGCCCCCTATCGGGAGTGGGAAATTCACCCCTCCACTTT. Amino acid sequence: CASSPLSGVGNSPLHF.

The V gene is TRBV7-2, the J gene TRBJ2-7; 8 bases are shared with TRBD1. The CDR3 length is 14 residues. The germline gives CDR1 SGHTA, CDR2 FQGNSA. V was pared by 3 bases and J by 4 bases, with 5 bases of the junction left unmatched. As DNA, the CDR3 is TGTGCCAGCAGCTTTACCGACAGGGGTTACGAGCAGTACTTC. It translates to CASSFTDRGYEQYF.

The rearrangement links TRBV7-9 to TRBJ2-3; the match to TRBD2 covers 7 bases. V was clipped by 5 bases and J by 0 bases; unmatched bases: 8. The CDR3 is 16 residues long. Germline-derived CDR1 and CDR2 are SEHNR and FQNEAQ (reference sequence). CDR3 DNA sequence: TGTGCCAGCAGCCCGCCTAGCGGAAGGAGCACAGATACGCAGTATTTT. Amino acid sequence: CASSPPSGRSTDTQYF.

This clonotype was seen ten or more times. J is TRBJ2-7 and V is TRBV7-3; no reliable D call. The CDR3 contains 12 residues. V was shortened by 5 bases and J by 6 bases, with 11 bases between the two germline ends. CDR1 and CDR2 (germline): SGHTA, FQGTGA. CDR3 in DNA: TGTGCCAGCAGCCCCGCCCGGGTCGAGCAGTACTTC. It translates to CASSPARVEQYF.

The chain carries TRBV6-2 or TRBV6-3 and TRBJ2-5; D uncertain. Trimming pared 0 bases from V and 1 base from J, leaving 12 bases between. Germline CDR1 is MNHEY and CDR2 is SVGEGT. CDR3 length equals 16 residues. CDR3 nucleotide sequence: TGTGCCAGCAGTTACTCCTTCCCGGGCTCCCAAGAGACCCAGTACTTC. Residues: CASSYSFPGSQETQYF.

The chain carries TRBV5-5 and TRBJ1-2; no definite D call. This CDR3 has 13 residues. CDR1 and CDR2 (germline): SGHKS, YYEKEE (reference sequence). With 4 bases removed from V and 5 bases from J, the gap between germline ends came to 12 bases. The CDR3 region has the DNA TGTGCCAGCAGCCCGTACACGGGGTATGGCTACACCTTC. Its protein product is CASSPYTGYGYTF.

This rearrangement joins TRBV20-1 to TRBJ2-7; 13 bases align to TRBD2. The trim removed 1 base at V and 1 base at J, leaving 13 bases unmatched. Germline-derived CDR1 and CDR2 are DFQATT and SNEGSKA (reference sequence). The CDR3 runs to 19 residues. CDR3 residues: CSARGGPGGLAGQSYEQYF. The CDR3 DNA follows: TGCAGTGCTAGAGGGGGGCCGGGGGGACTAGCGGGACAATCCTACGAGCAGTACTTC.